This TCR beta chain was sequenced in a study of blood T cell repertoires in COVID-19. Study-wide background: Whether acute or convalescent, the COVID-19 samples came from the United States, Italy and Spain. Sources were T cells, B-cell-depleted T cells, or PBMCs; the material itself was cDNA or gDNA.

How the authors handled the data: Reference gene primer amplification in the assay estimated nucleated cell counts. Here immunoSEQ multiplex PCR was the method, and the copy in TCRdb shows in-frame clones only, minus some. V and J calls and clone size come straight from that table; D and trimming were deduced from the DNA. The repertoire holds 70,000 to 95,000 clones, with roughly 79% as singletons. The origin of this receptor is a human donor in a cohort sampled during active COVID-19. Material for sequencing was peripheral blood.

CDR3 protein: CASSGAGFNEQFF. The CDR3 DNA is TGCGCCAGCAGTGGAGCGGGATTCAATGAGCAGTTCTTC. The chain combines TRBV5-1 with TRBJ2-1; 7 positions match TRBD2. Looked up from germline, CDR1 is SGHRS and CDR2 is YFSETQ. The V and J ends lost 5 bases and 6 bases, in that order; junction bases with no gene match: 5. The CDR3 is 13 amino acids.